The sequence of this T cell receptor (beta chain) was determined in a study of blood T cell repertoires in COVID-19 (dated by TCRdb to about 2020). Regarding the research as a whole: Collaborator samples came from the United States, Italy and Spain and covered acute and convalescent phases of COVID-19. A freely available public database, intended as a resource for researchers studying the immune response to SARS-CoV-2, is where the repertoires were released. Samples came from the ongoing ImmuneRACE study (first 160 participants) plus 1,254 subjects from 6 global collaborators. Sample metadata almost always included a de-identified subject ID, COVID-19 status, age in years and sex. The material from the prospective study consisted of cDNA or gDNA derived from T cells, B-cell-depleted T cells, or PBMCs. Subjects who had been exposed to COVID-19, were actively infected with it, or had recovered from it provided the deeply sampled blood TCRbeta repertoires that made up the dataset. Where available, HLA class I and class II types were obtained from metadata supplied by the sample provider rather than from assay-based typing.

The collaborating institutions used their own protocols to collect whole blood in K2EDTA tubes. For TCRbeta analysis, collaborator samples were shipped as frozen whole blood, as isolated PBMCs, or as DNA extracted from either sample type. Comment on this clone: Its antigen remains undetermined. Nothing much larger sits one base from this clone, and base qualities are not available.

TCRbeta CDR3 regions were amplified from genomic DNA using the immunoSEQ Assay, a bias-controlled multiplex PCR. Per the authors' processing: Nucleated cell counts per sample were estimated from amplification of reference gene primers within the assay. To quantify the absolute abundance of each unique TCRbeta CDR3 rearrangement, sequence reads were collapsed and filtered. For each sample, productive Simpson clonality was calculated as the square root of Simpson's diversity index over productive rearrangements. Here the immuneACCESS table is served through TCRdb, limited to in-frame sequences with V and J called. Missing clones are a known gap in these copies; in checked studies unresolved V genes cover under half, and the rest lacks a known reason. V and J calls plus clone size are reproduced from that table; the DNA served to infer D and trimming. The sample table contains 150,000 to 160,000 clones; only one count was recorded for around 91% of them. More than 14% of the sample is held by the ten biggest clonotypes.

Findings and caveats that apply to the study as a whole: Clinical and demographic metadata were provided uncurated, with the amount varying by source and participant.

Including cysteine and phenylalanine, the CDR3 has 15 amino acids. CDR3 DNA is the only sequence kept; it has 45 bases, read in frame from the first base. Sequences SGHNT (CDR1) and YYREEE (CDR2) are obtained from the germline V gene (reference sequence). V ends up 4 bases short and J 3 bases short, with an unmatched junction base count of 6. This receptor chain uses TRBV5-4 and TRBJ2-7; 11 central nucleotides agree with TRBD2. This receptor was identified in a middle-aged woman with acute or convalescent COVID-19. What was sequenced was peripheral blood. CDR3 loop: CASSPEGLAVYEQYF. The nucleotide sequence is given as TGTGCCAGCAGCCCCGAGGGACTAGCGGTCTACGAGCAGTACTTC.